This T cell receptor (beta chain) was identified in a study of blood T cell repertoires in COVID-19. Study-level information: Both acute and convalescent COVID-19 samples were obtained from the United States, Italy and Spain. Nucleic acid was either cDNA or gDNA, and it came from T cells, B-cell-depleted T cells, or PBMCs.

This clone was counted a few times. Trimming took 2 bases from V and 3 from J, leaving 11 bases between them. Germline CDR1 reads MNHNY; CDR2 reads SVGAGI (reference sequence). CDR3 length: 15 amino acids. Original processing notes: Using reference gene primer amplification, nucleated cell counts were estimated. Using immunoSEQ multiplex PCR, the repertoire was profiled, and TCRdb retains in-frame clones only, with some absent. V and J calls and clone size come straight from that table; D and trimming were deduced from the DNA. The sample contains around 280,000 clones, about 90% of which appear only once.

V and J are TRBV6-6 and TRBJ1-5; tentatively, D is TRBD1 (5 bases). The sequence derives from a woman between 50 and 59 years old who had recovered from COVID-19. Input material: peripheral blood. CDR3 nucleotide sequence: TGTGCCAGCAGTTACGGTGGGGCCGACAATCAGCCCCAGCATTTT. Translating it yields CASSYGGADNQPQHF.